The entry below gives a single T cell receptor beta chain sequence along with its context. The CDR3 loop spans 16 amino acids. Trimming took off 0 bases at V and 0 bases at J, with 13 bases between the two ends. Germline-derived CDR1 and CDR2 are SGDLS and YYNGEE. This entry is derived from a study of shared clonotypes between healthy human individuals. Some clones are missing from TCRdb's copy, which holds only in-frame ones; the method was immunoSEQ multiplex PCR. The sample contains roughly 2,500,000 clones, roughly 93% of which appear only once. The V call is TRBV9, the J call TRBJ2-7, with unresolved D. The receptor comes from a man between 18 and 29 years old in good health. Some clones in this sample may be carry-over from other donors' samples. Source material: naive CD4+ T cells from PBMCs. Subset noted: CD45RA+ positively selected. Written as DNA, the CDR3 is TGTGCCAGCAGCGTAGGTACGGTGCCGAGCTCCTACGAGCAGTACTTC. Its translation: CASSVGTVPSSYEQYF.